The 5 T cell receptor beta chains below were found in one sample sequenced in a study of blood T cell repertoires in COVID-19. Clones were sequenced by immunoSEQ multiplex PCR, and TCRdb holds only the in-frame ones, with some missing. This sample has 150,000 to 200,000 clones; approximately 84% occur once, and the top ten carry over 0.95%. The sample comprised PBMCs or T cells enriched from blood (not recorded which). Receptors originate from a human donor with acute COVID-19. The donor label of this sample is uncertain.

For the CDR3, the DNA is TGTGCCAGCAGCGCCGGGACAGACTACGAGCAGTACTTC. Amino acids: CASSAGTDYEQYF. The chain is built from TRBV2 and TRBJ2-7; TRBD1 matches at 7 bases. V shed 6 bases, J shed 3 bases, and the junction held 5 bases outside the gene matches. Germline V gives CDR1 SNHLY, CDR2 FYNNEI. CDR3 length: 13 residues.

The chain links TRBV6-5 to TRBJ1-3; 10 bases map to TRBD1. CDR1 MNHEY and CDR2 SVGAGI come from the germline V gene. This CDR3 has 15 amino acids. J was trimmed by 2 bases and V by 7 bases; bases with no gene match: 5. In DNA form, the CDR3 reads TGTGCCAGCAAGAAAGGGACAGGGGCTGGAAACACCATATATTTT. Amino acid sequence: CASKKGTGAGNTIYF.

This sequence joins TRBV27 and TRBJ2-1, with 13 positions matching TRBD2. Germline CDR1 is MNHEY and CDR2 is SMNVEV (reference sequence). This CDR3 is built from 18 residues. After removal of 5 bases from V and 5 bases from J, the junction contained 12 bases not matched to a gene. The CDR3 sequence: CASSPRLAGGRKNNEQFF. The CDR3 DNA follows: TGTGCCAGCAGTCCCCGACTAGCGGGGGGTAGAAAAAACAATGAGCAGTTCTTC.

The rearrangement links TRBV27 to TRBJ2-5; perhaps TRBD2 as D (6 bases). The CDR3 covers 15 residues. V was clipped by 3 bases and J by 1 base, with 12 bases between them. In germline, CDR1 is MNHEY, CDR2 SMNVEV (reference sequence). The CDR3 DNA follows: TGTGCCAGCAGTTTGGGGGGACGGTTCCAAGAGACCCAGTACTTC. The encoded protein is CASSLGGRFQETQYF.

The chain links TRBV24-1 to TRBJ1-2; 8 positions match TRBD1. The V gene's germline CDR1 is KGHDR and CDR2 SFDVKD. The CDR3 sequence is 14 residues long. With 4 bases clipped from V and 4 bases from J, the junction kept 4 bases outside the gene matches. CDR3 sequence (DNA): TGTGCCACCAGTGACACGACAGGGGCCTATGGCTACACCTTC. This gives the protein CATSDTTGAYGYTF.